These T cell receptor beta chains were read from a single sample in a study of blood T cell repertoires in COVID-19. Data came from immunoSEQ multiplex PCR; TCRdb stores just in-frame clones and leaves some out. The sample gives approximately 190,000 clones, over 75% of which show up once; 0.5% to 0.55% is in the top ten. Sequencing was performed on peripheral blood. The receptors stem from a man over 45 with acute or convalescent COVID-19. The CDR3 runs from the conserved cysteine through the conserved F or W. The D gene is left open where the match is weak. Size is omitted from some rows. Given values are once, few, many or a class for expanded clones.

D gene	V gene	J gene	clone size	CDR3 protein	CDR3 DNA
.	TRBV27	TRBJ1-4	few	CASSPLTAREKLFF	TGTGCCAGCAGTCCGCTGACCGCGAGGGAAAAACTGTTTTTT
.	TRBV6-2/TRBV6-3	TRBJ2-1	.	CASSLTGRPYNEQFF	TGTGCCAGCAGCCTGACAGGGAGGCCCTACAATGAGCAGTTCTTC
TRBD1	TRBV28	TRBJ1-3	.	CASSSFGQGSRNTIYF	TGTGCCAGCAGTTCCTTTGGACAGGGGAGTCGGAACACCATATATTTT
.	TRBV9	TRBJ2-4	.	CARSTDGGGGKNIQYF	TGTGCCCGCAGCACAGATGGGGGCGGGGGCAAAAACATTCAGTACTTC
TRBD1	TRBV29-1	TRBJ2-4	.	CSSWTGGKNIQYF	TGCAGCTCGTGGACAGGGGGAAAAAACATTCAGTACTTC
.	TRBV4-3	TRBJ2-5	.	CASSQDRVAWETQYF	TGCGCCAGCAGCCAAGATCGGGTAGCCTGGGAGACCCAGTACTTC
.	TRBV4-3	TRBJ2-1	.	CASSQDGRGSSSYNEQFF	TGCGCCAGCAGCCAAGATGGCCGGGGGTCGAGCTCCTACAATGAGCAGTTCTTC
TRBD1	TRBV28	TRBJ2-3	once	CASSLADRGLPTDTQYF	TGTGCCAGCAGTTTGGCGGACAGGGGACTCCCCACAGATACGCAGTATTTT
.	TRBV6-5	TRBJ2-3	few	CASRPKAGDTQYF	TGTGCCAGCAGGCCGAAAGCGGGCGATACGCAGTATTTT
TRBD2	TRBV5-4	TRBJ2-5	once	CASSIGTSGAQETQYF	TGTGCCAGCAGCATCGGGACTAGCGGGGCCCAAGAGACCCAGTACTTC
TRBD1	TRBV5-6	TRBJ1-1	.	CASRRQGGTEAFF	TGTGCCAGCAGGAGACAGGGAGGCACTGAAGCTTTCTTT
.	TRBV7-9	TRBJ1-3	once	CASSLKGDGNTIYF	TGTGCCAGCAGCTTGAAGGGGGATGGAAACACCATATATTTT
.	TRBV11-2	TRBJ2-1	.	CASSLRGGERQFF	TGTGCCAGCAGCTTAAGGGGGGGGGAAAGGCAGTTCTTC
TRBD2	TRBV7-3	TRBJ2-1	.	CASSPQLAHNFNEQFF	TGTGCCAGCAGCCCGCAACTAGCGCATAACTTCAATGAGCAGTTCTTC
.	TRBV28	TRBJ1-2	.	CASSNTGSGYTF	TGTGCCAGCAGTAACACAGGGAGCGGCTACACCTTC
TRBD1	TRBV7-7	TRBJ1-4	.	CASSLEQGGTNEKLFF	TGTGCTAGCAGCTTAGAACAGGGGGGAACTAATGAAAAACTGTTTTTT
.	TRBV19	TRBJ2-3	.	CASSPAGTSSSHTDTQYF	TGTGCCAGTAGCCCCGCCGGGACATCGTCTTCTCACACAGATACGCAGTATTTT
TRBD1	TRBV30	TRBJ1-4	.	CAWSQGALKEKLFF	TGTGCCTGGAGTCAGGGGGCGCTCAAAGAAAAACTGTTTTTT
TRBD2	TRBV28	TRBJ2-1	once	CASSLGVTGGGSYNEQFF	TGTGCCAGCAGTTTAGGTGTTACCGGGGGGGGCTCCTACAATGAGCAGTTCTTC
TRBD1	TRBV10-3	TRBJ1-6	.	CAISEWLQGARNSPLHF	TGTGCCATCAGTGAGTGGTTACAGGGGGCACGGAATTCACCCCTCCACTTT
TRBD1	TRBV27	TRBJ1-2	.	CASSPTDRGQDYTF	TGTGCCAGCAGTCCGACCGACAGGGGGCAAGACTACACCTTC
.	TRBV27	TRBJ1-5	once	CASSFLSSGNQPQHF	TGTGCCAGCAGTTTTTTATCGTCAGGGAACCAGCCCCAGCATTTT
.	TRBV18	TRBJ2-5	once	CASSPRRDQETQYF	TGTGCCAGCTCACCACGCAGGGACCAAGAGACCCAGTACTTC
.	TRBV7-9	TRBJ1-3	.	CASTQQTGSGNTIYF	TGTGCCAGCACCCAGCAGACGGGGTCTGGAAACACCATATATTTT
.	TRBV5-8	TRBJ2-1	.	CASSLRAGVANEQFF	TGTGCCAGCAGCCTCCGGGCGGGCGTTGCTAATGAGCAGTTCTTC
TRBD1	TRBV18	TRBJ2-5	few	CASSLLRDRNQETQYF	TGTGCCAGCTCACTTCTCCGGGACAGGAACCAAGAGACCCAGTACTTC
TRBD2	TRBV20-1	TRBJ2-4	.	CSASPSGKNIQYF	TGCAGTGCTAGTCCTAGCGGGAAAAACATTCAGTACTTC
.	TRBV30	TRBJ2-7	.	CAWRRDVYEQYF	TGTGCCTGGAGGCGGGACGTCTACGAGCAGTACTTC
.	TRBV28	TRBJ1-6	.	CASSLLSLRSPLHF	TGTGCCAGCAGTTTATTATCCTTGCGGTCACCCCTCCACTTT
TRBD2	TRBV28	TRBJ2-2	.	CASSFPGLATGELFF	TGTGCCAGCAGTTTCCCTGGACTAGCAACCGGGGAGCTGTTTTTT
.	TRBV9	TRBJ1-1	.	CASSVGAAPDTEAFF	TGTGCCAGCAGCGTAGGGGCAGCCCCGGACACTGAAGCTTTCTTT
.	TRBV28	TRBJ1-5	few	CASNTPFSPNQPQHF	TGTGCCAGCAATACTCCTTTCTCGCCAAATCAGCCCCAGCATTTT
.	TRBV19	TRBJ1-5	.	CASSYAPDSRLYSNQPQHF	TGTGCCAGTAGTTATGCGCCGGACAGCCGACTCTATAGCAATCAGCCCCAGCATTTT
.	TRBV6-5	TRBJ1-1	once	CASSSWAGNTEAFF	TGTGCCAGCAGCTCTTGGGCAGGGAACACTGAAGCTTTCTTT
TRBD1	TRBV19	TRBJ2-1	once	CASRRTGGANEQFF	TGTGCCAGTCGGCGGACAGGGGGCGCGAATGAGCAGTTCTTC
.	TRBV27	TRBJ2-1	.	CASGRQEGFF	TGTGCCAGCGGACGACAGGAAGGGTTCTTC
TRBD1	TRBV7-6	TRBJ2-7	.	CASSGGQVVGYEQYF	TGTGCCAGCAGCGGGGGACAGGTGGTAGGTTACGAGCAGTACTTC
.	TRBV28	TRBJ1-2	once	CASSLDAATSNYGYTF	TGTGCCAGCAGTCTTGACGCAGCGACTTCTAACTATGGCTACACCTTC
TRBD1	TRBV28	TRBJ2-2	.	CASDPGTVPNTGELFF	TGTGCCAGCGATCCCGGGACAGTACCGAACACCGGGGAGCTGTTTTTT
TRBD1	TRBV7-2	TRBJ1-2	.	CASSLSGTGDYGYTF	TGTGCCAGCAGCTTATCCGGGACAGGGGATTATGGCTACACCTTC
TRBD1	TRBV11-2	TRBJ1-4	once	CASSPGTGWEKLFF	TGTGCCAGCAGCCCCGGGACAGGGTGGGAAAAACTGTTTTTT
.	TRBV2	TRBJ2-7	.	CASSPTDYEQYF	TGTGCCAGCAGCCCGACAGACTACGAGCAGTACTTC
.	TRBV6-5	TRBJ2-5	once	CASLDRQRQETQYF	TGTGCCAGCTTGGACAGACAACGTCAAGAGACCCAGTACTTC
TRBD2	TRBV4-2	TRBJ2-5	.	CASSQFVGGGDKETQYF	TGTGCCAGCAGCCAATTCGTCGGCGGGGGGGATAAAGAGACCCAGTACTTC
.	TRBV5-5	TRBJ1-6	.	CASSLDGGDSPLHF	TGTGCCAGCAGCTTGGACGGGGGGGATTCACCCCTCCACTTT
TRBD1	TRBV28	TRBJ1-2	.	CASSLGTGDLMGF	TGTGCCAGCAGTTTGGGGACAGGGGATTTAATGGGTTTC
TRBD2	TRBV2	TRBJ2-3	.	CASSDWGGPTVTQYF	TGTGCCAGCAGTGATTGGGGGGGTCCCACAGTTACGCAGTATTTT
TRBD1	TRBV28	TRBJ1-3	.	CASKGQSLSGNTIYF	TGTGCCAGCAAGGGACAGAGCTTATCTGGAAACACCATATATTTT
TRBD1	TRBV6-4	TRBJ2-1	once	CASSPQQGPNEQFF	TGTGCCAGCAGTCCGCAACAGGGGCCGAATGAGCAGTTCTTC
.	TRBV7-8	TRBJ1-6	.	CASSLGGLSSYNSPLHF	TGTGCCAGCAGCTTAGGTGGGCTGAGCTCCTATAATTCACCCCTCCACTTT
.	TRBV4-2	TRBJ2-3	.	CASSQDLWASGTDTQYF	TGTGCCAGCAGCCAAGATCTTTGGGCTAGCGGCACAGATACGCAGTATTTT
TRBD1	TRBV28	TRBJ1-1	.	CASRRGQVNEAFF	TGTGCCAGCAGGAGGGGACAGGTCAATGAAGCTTTCTTT
.	TRBV3-1/TRBV3-2	TRBJ1-1	.	CASSPRHLNTEAFF	TGTGCCAGCAGCCCCAGGCACCTGAACACTGAAGCTTTCTTT